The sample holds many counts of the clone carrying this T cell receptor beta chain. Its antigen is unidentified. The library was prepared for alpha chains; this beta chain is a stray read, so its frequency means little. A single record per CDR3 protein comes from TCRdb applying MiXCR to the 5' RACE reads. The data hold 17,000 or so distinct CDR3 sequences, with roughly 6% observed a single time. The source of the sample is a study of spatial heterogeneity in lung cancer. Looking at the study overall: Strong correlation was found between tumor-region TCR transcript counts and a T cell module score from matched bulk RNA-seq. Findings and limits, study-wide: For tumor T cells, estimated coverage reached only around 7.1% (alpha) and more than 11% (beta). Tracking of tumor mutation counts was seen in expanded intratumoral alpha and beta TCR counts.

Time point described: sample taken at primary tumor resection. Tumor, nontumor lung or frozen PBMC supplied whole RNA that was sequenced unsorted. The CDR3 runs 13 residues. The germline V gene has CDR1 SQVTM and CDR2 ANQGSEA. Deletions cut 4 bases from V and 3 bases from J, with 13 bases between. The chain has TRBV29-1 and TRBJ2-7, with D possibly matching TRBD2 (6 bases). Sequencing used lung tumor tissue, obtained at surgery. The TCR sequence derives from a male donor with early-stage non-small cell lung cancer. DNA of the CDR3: TGCAGCGTTGTCGGGGGTGGAAGCTACGAGCAGTACTTC. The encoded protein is CSVVGGGSYEQYF.